This passage covers 29 T cell receptor beta chains from one sample sequenced in a study of T cell responses to AZD1222 COVID-19 vaccine. Profiling relied on immunoSEQ multiplex PCR, and the TCRdb table lists in-frame clones only, not all of them. This sample has just over 150,000 clones, with about 90% found just once. Sequences were derived from peripheral blood, sampled 28 days after the second AZD1222 dose. These receptors were obtained from an adult who received the AZD1222 COVID-19 vaccine.

The chain joins TRBV6-2 or TRBV6-3 to TRBJ1-1; D gene ambiguous. V was clipped by 5 bases and J by 1 base, with 5 bases between them. The V gene's germline CDR1 is MNHEY and CDR2 SVGEGT. CDR3 length equals 12 residues. As DNA, the CDR3 is TGTGCCAGCAGTGACCCGAACACTGAAGCTTTCTTT. Translation gives CASSDPNTEAFF.

This clone was recorded once. The rearrangement uses TRBV29-1 and TRBJ1-1; D remains ambiguous. The ends were cut back, 4 bases at V and 3 bases at J, with 12 bases in the middle. Per the germline V gene, CDR1 is SQVTM and CDR2 is ANQGSEA. The CDR3 covers 13 residues. The CDR3 nucleotides read TGCAGCGTTGTTTCGGCTCGGGACACTGAAGCTTTCTTT. Translated: CSVVSARDTEAFF.

This clone has a single count. The J gene is TRBJ2-6, the V gene TRBV4-3; D is tentatively TRBD1 or TRBD2 (6 bases each). V was shortened by 3 bases and J by 4 bases, with 10 bases between the two germline ends. CDR1 and CDR2 (germline): LGHNA, YSLEER. CDR3 length equals 15 residues. CDR3 DNA sequence: TGCGCCAGCAGCCAGGAGGGGGTCGGGGCCAACGTCCTGACTTTC. This codes for CASSQEGVGANVLTF.

This chain's CDR3 is CASSKGQNTEAFF. The CDR3 DNA sequence: TGTGCCAGCAGCAAGGGACAGAACACTGAAGCTTTCTTT. The rearrangement uses TRBV21-1 and TRBJ1-1; TRBD1 is the table's D call and was not checked against the DNA. TRBV21-1 is tagged as a pseudogene. CDR3 size: 13 residues.

This chain links TRBV7-2 with TRBJ1-5, with D uncertain. The V end was cut by 5 bases, the J end by 9 bases, with 8 bases between. There are 11 residues in the CDR3. Germline V gene data show CDR1 as SGHTA and CDR2 as FQGNSA. The DNA of the CDR3 is TGTGCCAGCAGCACCAAGGGGCCCCAGCATTTT. Protein product: CASSTKGPQHF.

This chain links TRBV21-1 with TRBJ1-3. TRBV21-1 is listed as a pseudogene. The length of the CDR3 is 15 residues. CDR3 in DNA: TGTGCCAGCAGCAAAGGCTCGGGTTACGGAAACACCATATATTTT. Its protein is CASSKGSGYGNTIYF.

The rearrangement uses TRBV5-6 and TRBJ2-7; no clear D gene. This CDR3 region has 16 residues. Trimming stripped 0 bases from V and 6 bases from J, with 19 bases between. Germline loops: CDR1 SGHDT, CDR2 YYEEEE. The CDR3 spells CASSLAPGGRKGEQYF. The CDR3 DNA reads TGTGCCAGCAGCTTGGCCCCCGGTGGCAGGAAAGGCGAGCAGTACTTC.

This chain links TRBV6-2 or TRBV6-3 with TRBJ1-5, with a possible D match to TRBD1 (6 bases). CDR3 size: 15 residues. The germline CDR1 and CDR2 sequences are MNHEY and SVGEGT. V was pared by 4 bases and J by 11 bases, with 21 bases between. The CDR3 bases are TGTGCCAGCAGTTCCATTGATATCGATCAGGGGACCCAGCATTTT. This encodes CASSSIDIDQGTQHF.

This clone was observed a single time. This chain links TRBV6-1 with TRBJ2-3; D perhaps matches TRBD2 (5 bases). The CDR3 is 12 residues long. Germline values: CDR1 MNHNS, CDR2 SASEGT. Trimming removed 3 bases from V and 6 bases from J, with 7 bases in between. CDR3 loop: CASSERVDTQYF. The CDR3 region has the DNA TGTGCCAGCAGTGAGAGGGTTGATACGCAGTATTTT.

This sequence joins TRBV19 and TRBJ1-5, with a weak D call TRBD1 (5 bases). CDR1 LNHDA and CDR2 SQIVND come from the germline V gene (reference sequence). V lost 4 bases, J lost 2 bases, and 15 bases lay in between. This CDR3 contains 16 residues. CDR3 residues: CASSTGGGWGNQPQHF. CDR3 DNA sequence: TGTGCCAGTAGTACGGGGGGGGGATGGGGCAATCAGCCCCAGCATTTT.

The chain joins TRBV6-1 to TRBJ1-5; D call uncertain. V was pared by 0 bases and J by 3 bases, with 9 bases between. The CDR3 extends over 15 amino acids. Germline CDR1 reads MNHNS; CDR2 reads SASEGT. The CDR3 sequence is CASSEAYGYNQPQHF. For the CDR3, the DNA is TGTGCCAGCAGTGAAGCCTACGGCTACAATCAGCCCCAGCATTTT.

Here the CDR3 reads CASSYSIQRNTEAFF. CDR3 nucleotides: TGTGCCAGCAGTTACTCGATTCAACGGAACACTGAAGCTTTCTTT. The chain recombines TRBV6-5 with TRBJ1-1; D is undetermined. The V end was cut by 0 bases, the J end by 1 base, with 9 bases between. CDR3 length equals 15 residues. Germline CDR1 MNHEY, CDR2 SVGAGI.

The chain uses TRBV5-6 and TRBJ1-4; tentatively, D is TRBD1 (5 bases). In germline, CDR1 is SGHDT, CDR2 YYEEEE. The ends were cut back, 4 bases at V and 4 bases at J, with 11 bases in the middle. This CDR3 contains 14 residues. The DNA for the CDR3 is TGTGCCAGCAGCCCCGGGGCATTTAATGAAAAACTGTTTTTT. This encodes CASSPGAFNEKLFF.

CDR3 nucleotide sequence: TGTGCCAGCAGCTCCCCTTTTCGGAGCGAGCAGTTCTTC. It encodes CASSSPFRSEQFF. The chain employs TRBV7-2 and TRBJ2-1; unclear D gene. This CDR3 has 13 residues. Germline V gene lookup returns CDR1 SGHTA and CDR2 FQGNSA. Deletions cut 4 bases from V and 10 bases from J, with 14 bases between.

The chain couples TRBV30 to TRBJ2-7, with 10 bases fitting TRBD1. CDR1 GTSNPN and CDR2 SVGIG come from the germline V gene (reference sequence). V was pared by 8 bases and J by 5 bases, with 6 bases of the junction left unmatched. The CDR3 length is 12 residues. CDR3: CAADRGLHEQYF. The CDR3 DNA reads TGTGCCGCCGACAGGGGGCTCCACGAGCAGTACTTC.

The chain couples TRBV3-1 (or the pseudogene TRBV3-2) to TRBJ2-7; 10 bases align to TRBD1. CDR1 and CDR2 (germline): LGHDT, YNNKEL (reference sequence). Germline trimming cut 3 bases from V and 4 bases from J; bases unmatched to any gene: 12. CDR3 length: 17 amino acids. DNA of the CDR3: TGTGCCAGCAGCCACCTCCGTGGGGACAGGGGCGCATACGAGCAGTACTTC. This translates into CASSHLRGDRGAYEQYF.

This clone was seen a single time. The chain recombines TRBV27 with TRBJ2-7, with D unresolved. CDR1 and CDR2 (germline): MNHEY, SMNVEV (reference sequence). Trimming pared 6 bases from V and 2 bases from J, leaving 11 bases between. This CDR3 has 13 amino acids. The CDR3 DNA reads as TGTGCCAGCAGGGGTTTGGTAACCTACGAGCAGTACTTC. It is translated as CASRGLVTYEQYF.

This chain links TRBV29-1 with TRBJ2-1; TRBD2 aligns across 10 bases. With V trimmed by 6 bases and J by 8 bases, 4 bases remained unmatched. The CDR3 length is 12 residues. Looked up from germline, CDR1 is SQVTM and CDR2 is ANQGSEA. The CDR3 region has the DNA TGCAGCGTCCGGACTAGCGGCGATGAGCAGTTCTTC. Protein: CSVRTSGDEQFF.

The chain couples TRBV19 to TRBJ1-1; TRBD1 aligns across 10 bases. V lost 3 bases and J lost 4; bases outside the gene matches: 2. Per germline, CDR1 LNHDA and CDR2 SQIVND (reference sequence). The CDR3 is 14 amino acids. The CDR3 loop reads CASSIGQGVTEAFF. The CDR3 bases are TGTGCCAGTAGTATTGGACAGGGGGTCACTGAAGCTTTCTTT.

This chain connects TRBV28 to TRBJ1-2; 7 bases align to TRBD1. V shed 5 bases and J 7 bases; nucleotides not matched to a gene: 7. Germline CDR1 and CDR2: MDHEN and SYDVKM. The CDR3 extends over 13 amino acids. CDR3 DNA: TGTGCCAGCAGTGAGGGACAGCTTAGTGGCTACACCTTC. Its translation: CASSEGQLSGYTF.

The chain carries TRBV4-3 and TRBJ2-3, with 13 bases fitting TRBD2. This CDR3 contains 20 residues. The V gene end was trimmed by 0 bases and the J gene end by 5 bases; junction bases not matched to a gene: 14. The germline V gene has CDR1 LGHNA and CDR2 YSLEER. The CDR3 DNA is TGCGCCAGCAGCCAAGAGTGGTCTTTACTAGCGGGAGGGAAAAAAGATACGCAGTATTTT. Protein: CASSQEWSLLAGGKKDTQYF.

J is TRBJ1-1 and V is TRBV6-2 or TRBV6-3; no reliable D call. Trimming shortened V by 1 base and J by 1 base, and 10 bases separated the two germline ends. The germline V gene has CDR1 MNHEY and CDR2 SVGEGT. CDR3 length: 15 amino acids. CDR3 loop: CASSYLLGSNTEAFF. The CDR3 DNA reads TGTGCCAGCAGTTACTTACTGGGTTCGAACACTGAAGCTTTCTTT.

This clone was counted only a few times. This chain uses TRBV2 with TRBJ2-4; the D gene could be TRBD1 or TRBD2 (5 bases each). The CDR3 is 15 residues long. Trimming stripped 6 bases from V and 7 bases from J, with 19 bases between. Germline CDR1 and CDR2: SNHLY and FYNNEI. The CDR3 region has the DNA TGTGCCAGCAGATCCGGGACGGTCGGTGGGAACATTCAGTACTTC. It specifies CASRSGTVGGNIQYF.

The CDR3 spells CASSSRTSGRYEQYF. In DNA, the CDR3 is TGTGCCAGCAGCTCCCGGACTAGCGGGAGGTACGAGCAGTACTTC. The chain uses TRBV11-3 and TRBJ2-7; 14 nucleotides agree with TRBD2. This CDR3 has 15 amino acids. Per the germline V gene, CDR1 is SGHNT and CDR2 is YENEEA. J was trimmed by 4 bases and V by 4 bases; bases with no gene match: 3.

The chain combines TRBV7-2 with TRBJ1-1; D remains unclear. Germline values: CDR1 SGHTA, CDR2 FQGNSA. The germline V and J ends were trimmed by 5 bases and 7 bases, with 8 bases remaining between them. This CDR3 is built from 11 residues. The CDR3 sequence: CASSRGSEAFF. The CDR3 DNA follows: TGTGCCAGCAGCCGAGGTAGTGAAGCTTTCTTT. The full variable domain, in which reference TRBV7-2 and TRBJ1-1 provide the parts outside the CDR3, is GAGVSQSPSNKVTEKGKDVELRCDPISGHTALYWYRQSLGQGLEFLIYFQGNSAPDKSGLPSDRFSAERTGGSVSTLTIQRTQQEDSAVYLCASSRGSEAFFGQGTRLTVV.

Concerning this clone: Other DNA sequences in the sample encode the same CDR3. The chain uses TRBV7-3 and TRBJ2-1; 11 bases line up with TRBD2. The CDR3 contains 16 residues. Germline V gene data show CDR1 as SGHTA and CDR2 as FQGTGA. Trimming took 4 bases from V and 4 from J; bases not matched to a gene: 6. CDR3 region: CASSSTGTSGYNEQFF. The DNA for the CDR3 is TGTGCCAGCAGCTCTACCGGGACTAGCGGTTACAATGAGCAGTTCTTC.

The V gene is TRBV29-1, the J gene TRBJ2-5; the D gene is possibly TRBD2 (6 bases). The V gene lost 0 bases and the J gene lost 5 bases, with 13 bases spanning the gap. The CDR3 contains 14 residues. Germline CDR1 reads SQVTM; CDR2 reads ANQGSEA. The CDR3 nucleotides read TGCAGCGTTGAAGATCATCGGGCGGGGGAGACCCAGTACTTC. This sequence encodes CSVEDHRAGETQYF.

This clone showed up just a few times. The rearrangement links TRBV28 to TRBJ1-1, with D tentatively TRBD1 (6 bases). Trimming removed 2 bases from V and 7 bases from J, with 11 bases in between. The CDR3 length is 13 residues. The germline CDR1 and CDR2 sequences are MDHEN and SYDVKM. DNA for the CDR3: TGTGCCAGCAGTTTACAGGGGCTCGGTGAAGCTTTCTTT. The encoded protein is CASSLQGLGEAFF.

The chain carries TRBV7-2 and TRBJ1-4, with D perhaps matching TRBD1 (6 bases). The length of the CDR3 is 16 residues. Trimming removed 5 bases from V and 2 bases from J, with 15 bases in between. Germline CDR1 SGHTA, CDR2 FQGNSA. In nucleotides, the CDR3 is TGTGCCAGCAGCCTCCTGGGGGGGGGCACTAATGAAAAACTGTTTTTT. Translating gives CASSLLGGGTNEKLFF.